The TCR beta chain described here comes from a study of T cell repertoires in cytomegalovirus infection. Study overall: Indications of both CMV infection and matching HLA type were provided by public TCR beta signatures. Whole-study findings and limits: The ex vivo response was dominated by HLA-C-restricted CMV-specific TCR beta clonotypes. Adding up the frequency of public TCR beta families identified people who carried CMV plus the relevant HLA.

This clonotype was seen more than once but under ten times. Its matching antigen is unknown. From the reads, TCRdb called clonotypes with MiXCR, one entry per CDR3 protein. The profile shows 250,000 to 300,000 distinct CDR3 sequences, roughly 25% of them singletons. V gave up 0 bases and J gave up 8 bases, with 13 bases separating them. The germline gives CDR1 DFQATT, CDR2 SNEGSKA (reference sequence). The CDR3 extends over 13 amino acids. Material for sequencing was PBMCs. This TCR was sampled from a human donor in good health (CMV status not recorded). Some clones in this sample may be carry-over from other donors' samples. The rearrangement uses TRBV20-1 and TRBJ1-1; no definite D call. CDR3 sequence: CSARDAPLAEAFF. DNA of the CDR3: TGCAGTGCTAGAGATGCACCCCTTGCCGAAGCTTTCTTT.